This T cell receptor (beta chain) derives from a study of blood T cell repertoires in COVID-19. At the level of the study: Samples came from the United States, Italy and Spain, spanning acute and convalescent COVID-19. PBMCs, B-cell-depleted T cells, or T cells provided the cDNA or gDNA that made up the material.

Concerning this clone: One junction end does not reproduce the germline sequence, and a read error may be involved.

In the original analysis: How many nucleated cells were present was estimated from reference gene primer amplification. The assay was immunoSEQ multiplex PCR, and TCRdb's table has in-frame clones only and misses some. That table furnishes V, J and clone size, whereas the DNA furnished D and trimming. This table has some 150,000 clones, 80% appearing once. Per germline, CDR1 SSHAT and CDR2 FNYEAQ (reference sequence). This CDR3 has 12 amino acids. This TCR was recovered from a man in his fifties or sixties with acute or convalescent COVID-19. Input material: peripheral blood. The chain recombines TRBV7-7 with TRBJ2-1, with D uncertain. The CDR3 here is CASSPGYAEQFF. In nucleotides, the CDR3 is TGTGCTAGCAGCCCCGGGTATGCTGAGCAGTTCTTC. The complete variable domain, with remaining parts taken from reference TRBV7-7 and TRBJ2-1, reads GAGVSQSPRYKVTKRGQDVTLRCDPISSHATLYWYQQALGQGPEFLTYFNYEAQPDKSGLPSDRFSAERPEGSISTLTIQRTEQRDSAMYRCASSPGYAEQFFGPGTRLTVL.